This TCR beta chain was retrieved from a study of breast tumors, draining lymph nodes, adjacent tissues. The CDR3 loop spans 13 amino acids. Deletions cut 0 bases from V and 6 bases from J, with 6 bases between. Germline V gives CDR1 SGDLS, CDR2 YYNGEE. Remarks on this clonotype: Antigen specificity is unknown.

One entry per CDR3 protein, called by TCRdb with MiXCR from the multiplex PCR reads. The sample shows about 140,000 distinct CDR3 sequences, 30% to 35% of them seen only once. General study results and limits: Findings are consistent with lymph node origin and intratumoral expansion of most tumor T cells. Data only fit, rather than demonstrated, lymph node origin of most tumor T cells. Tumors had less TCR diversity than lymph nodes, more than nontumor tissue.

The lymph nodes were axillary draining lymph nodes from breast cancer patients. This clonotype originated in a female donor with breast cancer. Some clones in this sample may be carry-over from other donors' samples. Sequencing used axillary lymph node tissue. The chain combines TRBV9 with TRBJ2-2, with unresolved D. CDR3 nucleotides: TGTGCCAGCAGCGTAGGAAGGTCCGGGGAGCTGTTTTTT. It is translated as CASSVGRSGELFF.